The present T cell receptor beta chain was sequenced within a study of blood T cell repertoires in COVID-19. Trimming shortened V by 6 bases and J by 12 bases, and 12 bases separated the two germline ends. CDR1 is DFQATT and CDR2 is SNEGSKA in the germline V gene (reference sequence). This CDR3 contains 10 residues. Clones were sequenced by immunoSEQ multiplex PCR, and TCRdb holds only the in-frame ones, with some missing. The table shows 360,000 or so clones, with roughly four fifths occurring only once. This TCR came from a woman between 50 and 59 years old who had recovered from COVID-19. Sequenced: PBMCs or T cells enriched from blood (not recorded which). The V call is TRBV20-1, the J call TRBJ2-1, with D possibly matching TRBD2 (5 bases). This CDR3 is CSARAVLQFF. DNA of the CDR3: TGCAGTGCGAGGGCTGTCCTGCAGTTCTTC.